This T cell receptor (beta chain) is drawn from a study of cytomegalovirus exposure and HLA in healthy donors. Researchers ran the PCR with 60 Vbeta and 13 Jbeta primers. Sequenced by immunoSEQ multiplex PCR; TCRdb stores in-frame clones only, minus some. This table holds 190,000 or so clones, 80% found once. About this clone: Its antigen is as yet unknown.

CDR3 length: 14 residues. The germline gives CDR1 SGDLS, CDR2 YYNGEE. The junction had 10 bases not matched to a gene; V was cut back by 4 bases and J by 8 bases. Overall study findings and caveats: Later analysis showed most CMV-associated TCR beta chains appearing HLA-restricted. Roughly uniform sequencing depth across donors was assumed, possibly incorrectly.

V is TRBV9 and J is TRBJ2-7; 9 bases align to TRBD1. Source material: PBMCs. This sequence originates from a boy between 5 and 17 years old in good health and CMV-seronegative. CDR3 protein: CASSPSRDRDQQYF. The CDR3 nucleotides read TGTGCCAGCAGCCCTAGCCGGGACAGGGATCAGCAGTACTTC.